This T cell receptor (beta chain) was recorded in a study of somatic mutations in cytotoxic T cells in rheumatoid arthritis. The study, taken as a whole, reports: Of more than 60 patients, seven to nine had a largest CD8+ clone that exceeded 20% of CD8+ cells.

Germline V gene data show CDR1 as LNHDA and CDR2 as SQIVND (reference sequence). The CDR3 has 15 residues. Trimming shortened V by 1 base and J by 2 bases, and 11 bases separated the two germline ends. Assay: immunoSEQ multiplex PCR; the TCRdb copy retains only in-frame clones and omits some. The data contain roughly 10,000 clones, about 88% of them singletons. About this clone: Its antigen is currently unknown.

This chain connects TRBV19 to TRBJ1-2, with D possibly TRBD1 on 5 matching bases. The sample was CD4+ T cells sorted from blood. The source is a woman between 18 and 29 years old with rheumatoid arthritis. The DNA for the CDR3 is TGTGCCAGTAGTATAGCCCGACAGCGAAACTATGGCTACACCTTC. Residues: CASSIARQRNYGYTF.